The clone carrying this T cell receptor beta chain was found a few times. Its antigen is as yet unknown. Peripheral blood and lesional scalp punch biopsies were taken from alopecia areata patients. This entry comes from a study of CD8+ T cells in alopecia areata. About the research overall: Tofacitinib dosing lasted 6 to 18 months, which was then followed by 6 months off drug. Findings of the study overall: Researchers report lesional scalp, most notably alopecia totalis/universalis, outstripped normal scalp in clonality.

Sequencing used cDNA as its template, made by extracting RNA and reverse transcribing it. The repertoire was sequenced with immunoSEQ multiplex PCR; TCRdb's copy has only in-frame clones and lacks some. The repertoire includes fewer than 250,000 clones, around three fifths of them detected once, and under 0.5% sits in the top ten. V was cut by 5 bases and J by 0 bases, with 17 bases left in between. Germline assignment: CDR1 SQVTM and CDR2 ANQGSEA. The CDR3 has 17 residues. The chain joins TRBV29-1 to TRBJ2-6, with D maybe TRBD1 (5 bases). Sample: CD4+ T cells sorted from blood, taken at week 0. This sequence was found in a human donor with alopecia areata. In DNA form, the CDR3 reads TGCAGCGTTTTTCCCGCCAGGGCCCACTCTGGGGCCAACGTCCTGACTTTC. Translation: CSVFPARAHSGANVLTF.